The 18 T cell receptor beta chains below all came from one sample that was sequenced in a study of T cell repertoires in cytomegalovirus infection. TCRdb used MiXCR to reprocess the reads, holding one entry per CDR3 protein. The sample has hundreds of thousands of distinct CDR3 sequences, around 24% seen once. Source material: CD8+ T cells from PBMCs. Source of these receptors: a human donor in good health (CMV status not recorded). Some clones in this sample may be carry-over from other donors' samples.

The rearrangement links TRBV4-2 to TRBJ1-1, with unresolved D. V was pared by 1 base and J by 6 bases, with 3 bases between. The CDR3 sequence is 11 residues long. Germline CDR1 and CDR2: LGHNA and YNFKEQ. The chain's CDR3 is CASSQASEAFF. CDR3 sequence (DNA): TGTGCCAGCAGCCAAGCCTCTGAAGCTTTCTTT.

This clonotype showed up just a few times. The chain is built from TRBV5-1 and TRBJ2-7, with D hard to call. The CDR3 runs to 14 residues. Germline V gene data show CDR1 as SGHRS and CDR2 as YFSETQ. Trimming shortened V by 1 base and J by 5 bases, and 13 bases separated the two germline ends. CDR3 sequence reads: CASSLRPGEHEQYF. DNA for the CDR3: TGCGCCAGCAGCTTGAGACCAGGCGAGCACGAGCAGTACTTC. Using reference TRBV5-1 and TRBJ2-7 for the parts outside the CDR3, the full variable domain is KAGVTQTPRYLIKTRGQQVTLSCSPISGHRSVSWYQQTPGQGLQFLFEYFSETQRNKGNFPGRFSGRQFSNSRSEMNVSTLELGDSALYLCASSLRPGEHEQYFGPGTRLTVT.

The genes are TRBV6-6 and TRBJ2-1, with D perhaps TRBD2 (7 bases). This CDR3 is 13 amino acids long. Per germline, CDR1 MNHNY and CDR2 SVGAGI (reference sequence). The ends were cut back, 8 bases at V and 4 bases at J, with 12 bases in the middle. The CDR3: CASGRGAYNEQFF. CDR3 DNA sequence: TGTGCCAGCGGACGGGGGGCGTACAATGAGCAGTTCTTC.

Worth noting for this clonotype: A junction end diverges from the germline sequence, so it may reflect a read error. The rearrangement uses TRBV11-2 and TRBJ2-5; D may be TRBD1 (6 bases). Germline V gene lookup returns CDR1 SGHAT and CDR2 FQNNGV. The length of the CDR3 is 13 residues. CDR3 DNA sequence: TGTACCAGCAGGTGGACAGAGCAAGAGACCCAGTACTTC. It yields the protein CTSRWTEQETQYF.

This clonotype was picked up many times. This sequence joins TRBV7-8 and TRBJ2-6; 10 bases match TRBD1. CDR1 is SGHVS and CDR2 is FQNEAQ in the germline V gene. The CDR3 contains 15 residues. J gave up 4 bases and V 5 bases, and 2 bases lay outside the gene matches. CDR3 residues: CASSGTGVGANVLTF. The CDR3 nucleotides are TGTGCCAGCAGCGGGACAGGGGTCGGGGCCAACGTCCTGACTTTC.

This clonotype was detected a few times. The V call is TRBV6-2 or TRBV6-3, the J call TRBJ2-2; the match to TRBD1 covers 10 bases. The CDR3 is made up of 19 amino acids. Germline trimming cut 0 bases from V and 3 bases from J; bases unmatched to any gene: 10. Germline assignment: CDR1 MNHEY and CDR2 SVGEGT. CDR3 in DNA: TGTGCCAGCAGTTACTCATCTTGGACAGGGGGGTATGACACCGGGGAGCTGTTTTTT. The encoded protein is CASSYSSWTGGYDTGELFF.

About this clonotype: It may be a read error: a sequence one base away is much more abundant. The gene calls are TRBV4-1 and TRBJ2-2, with no clear D. CDR3 length equals 18 residues. Germline CDR1 MGHRA, CDR2 YSYEKL. In nucleotides, the CDR3 is TGCGCCAGCAGCCAAGCGTATTACAGCCTTCCGAACACCGGGCAGCTGTTTTTT. Translating it yields CASSQAYYSLPNTGQLFF.

This clonotype was seen a handful of times. The chain uses TRBV7-9 and TRBJ1-6; TRBD1 matches at 7 bases. CDR1 and CDR2 (germline): SEHNR, FQNEAQ (reference sequence). J was trimmed by 4 bases and V by 4 bases; bases with no gene match: 7. This CDR3 is built from 16 residues. The CDR3 here is CASSSPGTDYNSPLHF. In DNA form, the CDR3 reads TGTGCCAGCAGCTCCCCCGGGACAGATTATAATTCACCCCTCCACTTT.

This clonotype was observed once. The genes are TRBV6-6 and TRBJ2-5; 7 positions agree with TRBD2. This CDR3 is 14 amino acids long. CDR1 is MNHNY, CDR2 SVGAGI, per germline (reference sequence). V lost 6 bases to trimming and J lost 1 base; unmatched junction nucleotides: 5. DNA of the CDR3: TGTGCCAGCAGGGATGGGGGGGTCCAAGAGACCCAGTACTTC. Translation: CASRDGGVQETQYF.

This clonotype has more than one count but fewer than ten. The rearrangement links TRBV2 to TRBJ1-4; D unresolved. CDR1 is SNHLY, CDR2 FYNNEI, per germline. V lost 10 bases to trimming and J lost 8 bases, with 14 bases between them. The CDR3 has 12 residues. CDR3 in amino acids: CAISGGREKLFF. In DNA, the CDR3 is TGTGCCATCTCCGGAGGGCGGGAAAAACTGTTTTTT.

The chain combines TRBV14 with TRBJ2-1; D remains ambiguous. Germline values: CDR1 SGHDN, CDR2 FVKESK. The V end lost 0 bases, the J end lost 6 bases, and 9 bases lay between the germline ends. The CDR3 sequence is 14 residues long. The CDR3 region is CASSQESVLNEQFF. The CDR3 DNA sequence: TGTGCCAGCAGCCAAGAGTCTGTTCTCAATGAGCAGTTCTTC.

The chain employs TRBV27 and TRBJ2-1, with D perhaps matching TRBD2 (6 bases). There are 12 residues in the CDR3. Trimming left V 7 bases short and J 2 bases short, with 6 bases between. Germline lookup yields CDR1 MNHEY and CDR2 SMNVEV (reference sequence). CDR3 sequence: CASTGAYNEQFF. CDR3 DNA: TGTGCCAGCACGGGAGCCTACAATGAGCAGTTCTTC.

This clonotype was picked up a small number of times. The chain uses TRBV6-2 or TRBV6-3 and TRBJ1-5; D gene uncertain. The V and J ends lost 7 bases and 3 bases respectively, with 16 bases between them. The CDR3 covers 15 residues. CDR1 is MNHEY, CDR2 SVGEGT, per germline. CDR3 in amino acids: CASTTAGWDNQPQHF. DNA of the CDR3: TGTGCCAGCACCACAGCCGGGTGGGACAATCAGCCCCAGCATTTT.

The sample holds a few counts of this clonotype. This chain connects TRBV2 to TRBJ2-1, with D unresolved. CDR3 length equals 11 residues. The germline V gene encodes CDR1 SNHLY and CDR2 FYNNEI. The V end was cut by 3 bases, the J end by 10 bases, with 7 bases between. The CDR3 protein is CASSDLGEQFF. CDR3 sequence (DNA): TGTGCCAGCAGTGACCTGGGAGAGCAGTTCTTC.

V is TRBV6-6 and J is TRBJ1-1; no definite D call. V was shortened by 7 bases and J by 3 bases, with 9 bases between the two germline ends. CDR1 and CDR2 (germline): MNHNY, SVGAGI (reference sequence). The CDR3 runs to 12 residues. This chain's CDR3 is CASIQYHTEAFF. CDR3 bases: TGTGCCAGCATCCAGTACCACACTGAAGCTTTCTTT.

CDR3 in amino acids: CACGLAGSYEQYF. The CDR3 DNA is TGTGCCTGTGGGCTAGCGGGCTCCTACGAGCAGTACTTC. V gene TRBV7-9 combines with J gene TRBJ2-7; 8 bases map to TRBD2. The CDR3 has 13 amino acids. Germline V gene data show CDR1 as SEHNR and CDR2 as FQNEAQ (reference sequence). The J segment lost 0 bases and the V segment lost 11 bases, leaving 6 bases of the junction unmatched. The variable domain in full, completed from reference TRBV7-9 and TRBJ2-7, reads DTGVSQNPRHKITKRGQNVTFRCDPISEHNRLYWYRQTLGQGPEFLTYFQNEAQLEKSRLLSDRFSAERPKGSFSTLEIQRTEQGDSAMYLCACGLAGSYEQYFGPGTRLTVT.

This clonotype was counted between two and nine times. The chain combines TRBV29-1 with TRBJ1-2, with D uncertain. The CDR3 totals 12 residues. V lost 0 bases and J lost 8, with 10 bases in between. Germline CDR1 is SQVTM and CDR2 is ANQGSEA. DNA for the CDR3: TGCAGCGTTGAAGATCAAAGTGGGGGCTACACCTTC. It encodes CSVEDQSGGYTF.

This clonotype has a count of ten or more. The chain employs TRBV6-5 and TRBJ1-4; a possible D gene is TRBD1 (6 bases). The length of the CDR3 is 17 residues. CDR1 MNHEY and CDR2 SVGAGI come from the germline V gene. V was clipped by 6 bases and J by 8 bases, with 25 bases between them. The CDR3 sequence: CASSPGGGSPLPEKLFF. For the CDR3, the DNA is TGTGCCAGCAGCCCCGGGGGGGGCTCCCCCTTACCCGAAAAACTGTTTTTT.